The sample holds a few counts of the clone carrying this TCR beta chain. This entry is derived from a study of chemoradiotherapy in HPV16-positive cancers. The CDR3 loop spans 16 amino acids. The V and J ends lost 7 bases and 0 bases, in that order; junction bases with no gene match: 7. Germline values: CDR1 SGDLS, CDR2 YYNGEE. Sequencing was performed with immunoSEQ multiplex PCR; in TCRdb, only in-frame clones are kept and a portion is missing. The sample records approximately 11,000 clones, 65% to 80% being singletons. This TCR derives from a human donor with HPV-associated anogenital cancer. The V call is TRBV9, the J call TRBJ2-1; 10 nucleotides match TRBD2. This material was collected from a patient who underwent chemoradiotherapy. CDR3 sequence reads: CASPTSGRGSYNEQFF. The CDR3 nucleotides are TGTGCCAGCCCCACCAGCGGGAGGGGCTCCTACAATGAGCAGTTCTTC.